This T cell receptor beta chain was sequenced in a study of T cell changes during pregnancy in multiple sclerosis. The V end was cut by 2 bases, the J end by 1 base, with 12 bases between. The germline V gene encodes CDR1 MDHEN and CDR2 SYDVKM. The length of the CDR3 is 15 residues. Assay: immunoSEQ multiplex PCR; the TCRdb copy retains only in-frame clones and omits some. The data show 75,000 to 95,000 clones, around 93% seen once. The chain links TRBV28 to TRBJ2-7; D remains ambiguous. This sample comprised peripheral blood, obtained before pregnancy. This sequence was found in a female donor with multiple sclerosis, enrolled in a pregnancy study. This CDR3 is CASSLDPRLSYEQYF. CDR3 DNA: TGTGCCAGCAGTTTAGATCCCAGACTTTCCTACGAGCAGTACTTC.